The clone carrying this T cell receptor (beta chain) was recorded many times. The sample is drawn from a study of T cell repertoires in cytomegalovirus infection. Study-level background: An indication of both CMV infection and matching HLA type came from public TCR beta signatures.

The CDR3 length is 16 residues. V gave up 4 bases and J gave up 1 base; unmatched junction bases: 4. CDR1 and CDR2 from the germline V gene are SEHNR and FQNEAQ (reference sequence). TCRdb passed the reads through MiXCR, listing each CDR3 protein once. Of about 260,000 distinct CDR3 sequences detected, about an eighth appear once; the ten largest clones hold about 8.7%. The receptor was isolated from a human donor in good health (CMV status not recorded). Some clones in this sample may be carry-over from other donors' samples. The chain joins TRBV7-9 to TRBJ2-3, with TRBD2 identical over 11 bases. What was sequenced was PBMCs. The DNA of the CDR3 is TGTGCCAGCAGCTCCCCGGGACTAGCGGGCACAGATACGCAGTATTTT. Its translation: CASSSPGLAGTDTQYF.